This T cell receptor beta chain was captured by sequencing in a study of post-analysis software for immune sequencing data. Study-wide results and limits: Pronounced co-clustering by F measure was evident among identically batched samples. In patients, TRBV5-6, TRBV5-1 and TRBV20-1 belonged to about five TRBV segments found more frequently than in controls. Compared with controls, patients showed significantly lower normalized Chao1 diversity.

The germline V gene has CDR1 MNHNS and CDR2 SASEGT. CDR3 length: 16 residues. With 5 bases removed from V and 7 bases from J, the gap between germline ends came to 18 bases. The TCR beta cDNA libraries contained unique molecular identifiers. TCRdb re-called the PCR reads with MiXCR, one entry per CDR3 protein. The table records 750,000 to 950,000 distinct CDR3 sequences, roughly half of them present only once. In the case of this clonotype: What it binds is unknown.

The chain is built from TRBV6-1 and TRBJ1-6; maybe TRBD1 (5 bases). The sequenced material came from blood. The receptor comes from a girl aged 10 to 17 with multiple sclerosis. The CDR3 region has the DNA TGTGCCAGCAGTTTCGGGGACCTCGTCCTGAATTCACCCCTCCACTTT. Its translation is CASSFGDLVLNSPLHF.